This note documents a single T cell receptor beta chain sequence. This clone was detected only a few times. The target of this receptor is not known. Per-base qualities were not stored, and no clone one base away is much larger. These data are taken from a study of beta chain features in type 1 diabetes (dated by TCRdb to between 2017 and 2018). Some background on the complete study: Mean age, gender distribution, total cell number and subset yield were not different between patients and healthy donors. Regulatory and stem cell-like memory subsets were isolated from only 8 patients and roughly 8 healthy donors, whereas naive and central memory subsets came from all 28 donors. The study compared TCRB repertoires of sorted circulating CD4+ T cell subsets between recently diagnosed type 1 diabetes patients and matched healthy donors. A total of under 140,000,000 sorted cells were examined across all samples, and the number of cells per subset was strongly correlated with RNA yield.

Each donor gave one peripheral blood draw, roughly 120 mL on average, collected into heparinised tubes. Naive, central memory, regulatory and stem cell-like memory CD4+ T cells were sorted on a BD FACSAria II using a panel including CD45RO, CCR7, CD25, CD127, CD95 and CD27. Purity was above 95% for every sorted population. PBMCs were separated immediately by Lymphoprep density gradient centrifugation and were stained directly, without being cultured. To minimize batch effects, samples were stained and sorted in pairs, one healthy donor with one patient per experiment. The High Capacity cDNA Reverse Transcription Kit was used to reverse transcribe all of the isolated RNA, meaning that expressed TCRB transcripts were what got sequenced. Naive, central memory and regulatory T cell samples underwent deep immunoSEQ sequencing, averaging about 3.57 million total reads per sample. After sorted cells were lysed in RLT buffer, RNA was extracted with DNase-treated RNeasy Micro or Mini kits, with the choice depending on cell number. Each cell subset was processed separately to prevent cross-contamination, with patient and healthy donor samples processed together. The immunoSEQ multiplex PCR was used to amplify TCRB sequences from cDNA, generating 87-bp fragments that spanned the CDR3 region. Amplicons were sequenced on the Illumina HiSeq platform. On the study's bioinformatics: Synthetic template baselines were used to correct PCR bias computationally, reads within Hamming distance 2 were collapsed together, and singletons that could not be merged were discarded. Reads were aligned against IMGT so that V, D and J genes, CDR3 length and insertions or deletions at six rearrangement sites could be assigned. Within each subset, clonotype counts were normalized to sorted cell number, after which true diversity and Gini coefficients were computed with the tcR R package. The overlap coefficient, calculated on TCRB nucleotide sequences, was used to measure repertoire sharing. Out-of-frame TCRB sequences from naive cells were analyzed to stand in for the pre-selection repertoire. Held by TCRdb, this immuneACCESS table contains in-frame sequences only and omits some clones. Under half of the omission traces to an unresolved V gene where checked; the cause of the rest is unknown. V and J calls and clone size follow that table, whereas D and trimming were derived from the DNA. A total of 300,000 to 450,000 clones appear in this sample, around 12% of them only once. The top ten constitute about 0.01% of the sample.

General findings and caveats noted by the study authors: Because the HLA sub-analyses included only small numbers of individuals, any influence of HLA type on TCRB rearrangement was left unresolved. Shorter templates might be favored by PCR, yet because patient and control samples were amplified and corrected together, any such skew would affect both groups equally. Naive, central memory and regulatory TCRB repertoires appeared to be more alike among patients than among healthy donors. In all four CD4+ subsets, TCRB CDR3 length was moderately but significantly shorter in type 1 diabetes patients. Sequencing cDNA rather than genomic DNA could over-represent highly expressing activated cells, although activation and CD3 levels did not differ between groups. Fewer insertions and more nucleotide deletions at VDJ recombination sites were observed in patients with type 1 diabetes, implying thymic rearrangement abnormalities.

V lost 11 bases and J lost 5 bases, and the count of bases not matched to a germline gene is 11. The germline V gene specifies ENHRY as CDR1 and SYGVKD as CDR2. Measured from the cysteine to the phenylalanine, the CDR3 is 13 residues long. CDR3 DNA only is kept here, 39 bases in frame from base 1. Source material: naive CD4+ T cells from blood. In the paper's terms, the cell subset or site label means: true naive CD4+ T cells. This receptor chain uses TRBV10-3 and TRBJ2-5, and TRBD2 matches 7 of the central bases. The receptor was isolated from a woman in her late teens or twenties with type 1 diabetes. The nucleotide sequence reads as follows: TGTGCCGCAAGCGGGGTCCAGGGTGAGACCCAGTACTTC. Its product reads: CAASGVQGETQYF.